This T cell receptor (beta chain) emerged from a study of regulatory T cells in long-lasting Graves disease. Arm-PCR of CDR3 regions and iRepertoire HTBI primers were used to build TCR beta libraries. TCRdb redid the calling of the multiplex PCR reads with MiXCR, one entry per CDR3 protein. The sample lists 500,000 to 700,000 distinct CDR3 sequences, around 17% occurring once. The CDR3 extends over 16 amino acids. V lost 4 bases and J 9 bases, leaving 24 bases between the germline ends. The germline V gene has CDR1 MNHNS and CDR2 SASEGT. Indicated time point: newly diagnosed GD, antithyroid drugs for less than 3 months. Researchers made the TCR library from RNA that was extracted from PBMCs. The sample holds many counts of this clonotype. These sequences were also reported in another study, on T cells in Graves' hyperthyroidism and ophthalmopathy. That report adds: It was uncontrolled infection, other autoimmune disease, pregnancy or lactation that excluded patients. Onset of ophthalmopathy came a median approximately 6.8 months after the model predicted it.

The TCR comes from a woman in her 30s with Graves disease. This chain connects TRBV6-1 to TRBJ1-1; D gene ambiguous. The input for sequencing was peripheral blood mononuclear cells (PBMCs), taken at new diagnosis, from a patient treated with antithyroid drugs. The chain's CDR3 is CASSGGLGVIERKAFF. CDR3 bases: TGTGCCAGCAGTGGGGGTCTGGGTGTAATCGAAAGAAAAGCTTTCTTT.